This T cell receptor beta chain was documented in a study of shared clonotypes between healthy human individuals. V was clipped by 4 bases and J by 4 bases; unmatched bases: 3. Germline loops: CDR1 SGDLS, CDR2 YYNGEE. The CDR3 is 14 residues long. This clone was found a few times. Sequencing used immunoSEQ multiplex PCR; TCRdb keeps in-frame clones, though not all of them. The repertoire has roughly 1,000,000 clones, more than 75% of them found once; the top ten carry 0.55% to 0.7%. The chain uses TRBV9 and TRBJ2-3; 10 nucleotides match TRBD1. The specimen sequenced was memory CD4+ T cells from PBMCs. Regarding subset: CD45RA-negative fraction. The sequence was collected from a man aged 18 to 30 in good health. Some clones in this sample may be carry-over from other donors' samples. CDR3 protein: CASSMGQGSDTQYF. CDR3 sequence (DNA): TGTGCCAGCAGCATGGGACAGGGGTCAGATACGCAGTATTTT.